This is a list of T cell receptor beta chains from one sample in a study of T-cell memory formation after mild COVID-19. TCRdb called the 5' RACE reads again in MiXCR, with one record for every CDR3 protein. The table records 300,000 to 350,000 distinct CDR3 sequences, approximately 19% of them present only once. The sequencing input was PBMCs or a T cell subset sorted from them (not recorded which). These receptors all stem from a man aged 18 to 35 who had mild COVID-19 (a few samples of this study predate the infection). Cell type and time point are not known. Both conserved end residues are part of each CDR3. The D gene is left open where the match is weak.

>TRBD2|TRBJ2-3|TRBV20-1
CSAAGGTNGDTQYF
>.|TRBJ2-7|TRBV6-2/TRBV6-3
CASSPGAYEQYF
>.|TRBJ1-2|TRBV10-3
CATAWAVDYGYTF
>TRBD1|TRBJ1-2|TRBV4-2
CASSRTGGDYGYTF
>.|TRBJ2-3|TRBV7-6
CASSFRQTDTQYF
>TRBD2|TRBJ2-5|TRBV5-1
CASRPGLAGGQTGETQYF
>TRBD2|TRBJ2-5|TRBV12-3/TRBV12-4
CASILGRGETQYF
>.|TRBJ2-2|TRBV4-1
CASSQPLSTGELFF
>.|TRBJ1-6|TRBV7-6
CASSLQAFSYNSPLHF
>.|TRBJ1-2|TRBV28
CASSLYLYGYTF
>.|TRBJ2-3|TRBV29-1
CSVVPRASTDTQYF
>TRBD2|TRBJ2-3|TRBV4-3
CASSPLTGGGQYF
>.|TRBJ1-6|TRBV28
CASSLARRQTKGTPLHF
>.|TRBJ1-5|TRBV27
CASSSINGVGQPQHF
>.|TRBJ2-5|TRBV5-4
CASSGENQETQYF
>TRBD1|TRBJ2-5|TRBV7-2
CASRRDRGQLLGVETQYF
>.|TRBJ2-3|TRBV7-1
CASSSIRGYSTDTQYF
>.|TRBJ2-3|TRBV4-3
CASSQDIGTSSTDTQYF
>TRBD2|TRBJ2-5|TRBV5-1
CASSLAGTSDETQYF
>.|TRBJ1-1|TRBV29-1
CSVSLNTEAFF
>.|TRBJ2-3|TRBV5-1
CASSYWGLGTDTQYF
>.|TRBJ1-4|TRBV5-8
CASSFSPSGLRREKLFF
>.|TRBJ1-5|TRBV6-1
CASSEMVGGLSNQPQHF
>TRBD1|TRBJ2-7|TRBV7-9
CASSFPPGTGAYEQYF
>.|TRBJ2-2|TRBV5-1
CASSSILKGGELFF
>TRBD1|TRBJ2-2|TRBV11-2
CASGRDRANTGELFF
>TRBD1|TRBJ2-6|TRBV7-9
CAILSRSGTGAMKGANVLTF
>TRBD2|TRBJ2-1|TRBV7-2
CASSFWAGGNEQFF
>.|TRBJ1-5|TRBV3-1
CASSQADRSNQPQHF
>TRBD2|TRBJ2-3|TRBV6-2/TRBV6-3
CASSYGASGGGTDTQYF
>TRBD1|TRBJ2-5|TRBV9
CASSVATGLYQETQYF
>TRBD2|TRBJ2-5|TRBV5-4
CASSSGLAGGPIETQYF
>.|TRBJ2-3|TRBV5-6
CASSLGGGLDTQYF
>.|TRBJ1-2|TRBV5-6
CASSSRRYYGYTF
>.|TRBJ1-1|TRBV15
CATSRENGVEAFF
>.|TRBJ2-1|TRBV11-2
CATRLSYNEQFF
>.|TRBJ2-7|TRBV7-9
CASSPPTSTYEQYF
>.|TRBJ2-6|TRBV10-3
CAIRPGTGANVLTF
>.|TRBJ2-5|TRBV20-1
CSAYGGALETQYF
>.|TRBJ1-1|TRBV4-2
CASSQGWANAEAFF